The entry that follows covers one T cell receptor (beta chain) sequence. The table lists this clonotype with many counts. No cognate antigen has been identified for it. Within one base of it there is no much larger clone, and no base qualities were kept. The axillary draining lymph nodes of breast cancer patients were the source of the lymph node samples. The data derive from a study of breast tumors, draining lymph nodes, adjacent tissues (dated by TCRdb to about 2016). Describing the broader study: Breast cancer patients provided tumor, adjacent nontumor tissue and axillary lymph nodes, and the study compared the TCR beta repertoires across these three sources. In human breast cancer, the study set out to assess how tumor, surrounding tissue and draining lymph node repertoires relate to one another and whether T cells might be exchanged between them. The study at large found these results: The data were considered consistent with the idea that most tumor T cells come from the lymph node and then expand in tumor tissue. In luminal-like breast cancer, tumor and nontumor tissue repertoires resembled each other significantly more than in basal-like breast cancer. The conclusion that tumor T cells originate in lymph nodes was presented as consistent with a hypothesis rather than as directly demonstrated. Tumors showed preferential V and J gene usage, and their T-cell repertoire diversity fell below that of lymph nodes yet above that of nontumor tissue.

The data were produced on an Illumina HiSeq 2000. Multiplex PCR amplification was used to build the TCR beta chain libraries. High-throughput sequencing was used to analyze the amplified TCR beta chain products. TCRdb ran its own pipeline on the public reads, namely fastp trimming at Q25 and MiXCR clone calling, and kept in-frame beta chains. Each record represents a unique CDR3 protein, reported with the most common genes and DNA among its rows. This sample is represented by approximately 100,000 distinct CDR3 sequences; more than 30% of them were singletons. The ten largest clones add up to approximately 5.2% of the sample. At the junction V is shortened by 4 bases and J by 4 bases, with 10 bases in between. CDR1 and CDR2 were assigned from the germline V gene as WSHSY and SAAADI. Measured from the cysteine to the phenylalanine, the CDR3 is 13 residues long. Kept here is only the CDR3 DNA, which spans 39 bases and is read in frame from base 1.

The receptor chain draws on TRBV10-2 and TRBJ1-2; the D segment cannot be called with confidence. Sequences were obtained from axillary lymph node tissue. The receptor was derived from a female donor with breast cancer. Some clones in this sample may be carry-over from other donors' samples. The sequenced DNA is TGCGCCAGCAGTGCGTGGTCCTCCTATGGCTACACCTTC. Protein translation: CASSAWSSYGYTF.